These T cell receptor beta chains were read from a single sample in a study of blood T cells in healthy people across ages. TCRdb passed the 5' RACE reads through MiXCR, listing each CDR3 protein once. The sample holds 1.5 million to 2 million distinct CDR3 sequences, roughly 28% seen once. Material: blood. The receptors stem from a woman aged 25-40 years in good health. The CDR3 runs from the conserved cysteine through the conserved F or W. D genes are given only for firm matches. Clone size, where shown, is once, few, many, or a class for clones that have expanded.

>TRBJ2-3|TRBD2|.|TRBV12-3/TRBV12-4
TGTGCCAGCAGTTTAGGGCTAGCGGGAGGGGTGGGAACAGATACGCAGTATTTT
CASSLGLAGGVGTDTQYF
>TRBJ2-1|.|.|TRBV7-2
TGTGCCAGCAGCGAGGGGCCGTTGGGGGGGGGCCTCGATGAGCAGTTCTTC
CASSEGPLGGGLDEQFF
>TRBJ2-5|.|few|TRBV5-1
TGCGCCAGCATGTCCGGGGGTTCCCAAGAGACCCAGTACTTC
CASMSGGSQETQYF
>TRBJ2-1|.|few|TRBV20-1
TGCAGTGCTAGCGAGCTAGCGAGGGGTGAGCAGTTCTTC
CSASELARGEQFF
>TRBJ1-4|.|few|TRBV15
TGTGCCACCAGCATCAACCCGGGACGGGGTAATGAAAAACTGTTTTTT
CATSINPGRGNEKLFF
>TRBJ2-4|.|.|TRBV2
TGTGCCAGCAGTGAGGAGTTTCTAGCCAAAAACATTCAGTACTTC
CASSEEFLAKNIQYF
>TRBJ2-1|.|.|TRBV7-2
TGTGCCAGCAGCTACTGGGACAGCGGGGCATACAATGAGCAGTTCTTC
CASSYWDSGAYNEQFF
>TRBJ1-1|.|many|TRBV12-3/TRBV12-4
TGTGCCAGCAGTTTTTTGGGTACTGAAGCTTTCTTT
CASSFLGTEAFF
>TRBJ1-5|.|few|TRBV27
TGTGCCAGCAGTGACCAGCAGGGGCGGCCCCAGCATTTT
CASSDQQGRPQHF
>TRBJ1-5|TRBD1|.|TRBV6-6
TGTGCCAGCAGTTCCCCAGACAGGGACAATCAGCCCCAGCATTTT
CASSSPDRDNQPQHF
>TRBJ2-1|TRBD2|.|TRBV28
TGTGCCAGCAGTCCATTAACGGGGGGGCCCGATGAGCAGTTCTTC
CASSPLTGGPDEQFF
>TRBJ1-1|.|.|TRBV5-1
TGCGCCAGCAGCTTGGCCCTTGGCGGGGGGCAAGAAGCTTTCTTT
CASSLALGGGQEAFF
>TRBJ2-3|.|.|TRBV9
TGTGCCAGCAGCAAAACCGGGACCCCGGGCGGTTACACAGATACGCAGTATTTT
CASSKTGTPGGYTDTQYF
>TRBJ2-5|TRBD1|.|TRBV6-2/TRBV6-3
TGTGCCAGCAGTCCCACGGACAGGGGCCAAGAGACCCAGTACTTC
CASSPTDRGQETQYF
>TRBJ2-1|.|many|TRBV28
TGTGCCAGCAGTTTCGGGGGCGTGGGGGTTAGTGAGCAGTTCTTC
CASSFGGVGVSEQFF
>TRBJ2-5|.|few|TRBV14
TGTGCCAGCAGCCAATTCTCGGTCGGGTGGCAAGAGACCCAGTACTTC
CASSQFSVGWQETQYF
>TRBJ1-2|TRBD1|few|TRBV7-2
TGTGCCAGCAGCGGTCGGGACAGGGGGCCGGGCGGCTACACCTTC
CASSGRDRGPGGYTF
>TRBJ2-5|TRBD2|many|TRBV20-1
TGCAGTGCTAGTACTAGCGGGAGGCAAGGGGAGACCCAGTACTTC
CSASTSGRQGETQYF
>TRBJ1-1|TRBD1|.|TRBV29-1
TGCAGCGTAACGAGGCAGGGGGGGTTCACTGAAGCTTTCTTT
CSVTRQGGFTEAFF
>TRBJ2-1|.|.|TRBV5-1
TGCGCCAGCAGCTTCCGTCGTGGTTACAATGAGCAGTTCTTC
CASSFRRGYNEQFF
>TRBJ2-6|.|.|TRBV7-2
TGTGCCAGCAGCTTAGCGTTTAGCGGTAGCTCTGGGGCCAACGTCCTGACTTTC
CASSLAFSGSSGANVLTF
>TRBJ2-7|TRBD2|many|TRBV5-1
TGCGCCAGCAGCTTTGGCAGAAGCGGGGTCGGCGAGCAGTACTTC
CASSFGRSGVGEQYF
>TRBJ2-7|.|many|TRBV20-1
TGCAGTGCTAGAAGCCCCCAGGGTTACGAGCAGTACTTC
CSARSPQGYEQYF
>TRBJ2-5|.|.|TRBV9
TGTGCCAGCAGCGTAGGCGGGGAGGCTGGAGAGACCCAGTACTTC
CASSVGGEAGETQYF
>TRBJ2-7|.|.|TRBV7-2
TGTGCCAGCAGCTCCCTCCAATCCCAGTACTTC
CASSSLQSQYF
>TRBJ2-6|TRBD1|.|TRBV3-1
TGTGCCAGCAGCCAAGGAGGGGGCTACGTGGCCAACGTCCTGACTTTC
CASSQGGGYVANVLTF
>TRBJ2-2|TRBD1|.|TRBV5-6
TGTGCCACGGACCGACAGGGGGCGCCCACCGGGGAGCTGTTTTTT
CATDRQGAPTGELFF
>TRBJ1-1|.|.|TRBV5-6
TGTGCCAGCAGCTACGGTCGTTGGGGTGAAGCTTTCTTT
CASSYGRWGEAFF
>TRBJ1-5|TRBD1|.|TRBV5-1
TGCGCCAGAAGGAGACAGGGCGGCAATCAGCCCCAGCATTTT
CARRRQGGNQPQHF
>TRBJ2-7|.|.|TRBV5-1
TGCGCCTGCAGCTCCGGGACACTAAGTTCCTACGAGCAGTACTTC
CACSSGTLSSYEQYF
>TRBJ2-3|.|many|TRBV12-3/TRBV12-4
TGTGCCAGCAGCTTGCGGCAGGGCACAGATACGCAGTATTTT
CASSLRQGTDTQYF
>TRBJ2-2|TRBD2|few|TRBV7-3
TGTGCCAGCAGCTCGTCGGGACTAGCCACCGGGGAGCTGTTTTTT
CASSSSGLATGELFF
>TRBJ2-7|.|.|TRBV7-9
TGTGCCAGCAGCCCGAGGGAACTCTCCTACGAGCAGTACTTC
CASSPRELSYEQYF
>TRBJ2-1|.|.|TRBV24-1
TGTGCCACCATGAAAGGGGACAATGACAATGAGCAGTTCTTC
CATMKGDNDNEQFF
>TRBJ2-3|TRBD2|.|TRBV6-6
TGTGCCAGCAGTTACGGGAGACTAGCGGATACGCAGTATTTT
CASSYGRLADTQYF
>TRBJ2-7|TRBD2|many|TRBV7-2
TGTGCCAGCAGCTTAGTCTGGTCTAGCGGGGGTGGTGAAGAGCAGTACTTC
CASSLVWSSGGGEEQYF
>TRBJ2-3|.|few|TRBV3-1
TGTGCCAGCAGCCAATTGGGGATAACAGATACGCAGTATTTT
CASSQLGITDTQYF
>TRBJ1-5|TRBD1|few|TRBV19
TGTGCCAGCTTACGAGGGACAGGGGGCGAGGGCAATCAGCCCCAGCATTTT
CASLRGTGGEGNQPQHF
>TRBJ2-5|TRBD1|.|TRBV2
TGTGCCAGCAAACTCGGGACAGGCAAAGAACTAGGAGAGGCCCAGTACTTC
CASKLGTGKELGEAQYF
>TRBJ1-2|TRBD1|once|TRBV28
TGTGCCAGCAGTTTTCATTCAGGGGGCGGCTACACCTTC
CASSFHSGGGYTF
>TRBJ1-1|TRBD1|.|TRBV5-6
TGTGCCAGCAGCGCCACAGGGGTAGGCACTGAAGCTTTCTTT
CASSATGVGTEAFF
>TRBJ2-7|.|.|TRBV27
TGTGCCAGCAGTTTACAGGGGGGGTTTCACGAGCAGTACTTC
CASSLQGGFHEQYF
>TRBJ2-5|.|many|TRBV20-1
TGCAGTGCGGACCGAGGGGGTCAAGAGACCCAGTACTTC
CSADRGGQETQYF
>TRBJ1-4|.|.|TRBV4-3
TGCGCCGGCAGCCAAGATCGGCAGAGTAATGAAAAACTGTTTTTT
CAGSQDRQSNEKLFF
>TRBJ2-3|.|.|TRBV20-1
TGCAGTACGCGGCGCCCCGGAAGCACAGATACGCAGTATTTT
CSTRRPGSTDTQYF
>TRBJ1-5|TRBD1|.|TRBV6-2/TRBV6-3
TGTGCCAGCCTGGGACAGGGGGCCCCCCATCAGCCCCAGCATTTT
CASLGQGAPHQPQHF